The rows below give T cell receptor beta chains drawn from one sample of a study of blood T cell repertoires in COVID-19. Generated by immunoSEQ multiplex PCR, the TCRdb table keeps only in-frame clones and is missing some. This table has about 200,000 clones, 84% appearing once. Specimen: PBMCs or T cells enriched from blood (not recorded which). The receptors here all came from a man aged 35-49 years who had recovered from COVID-19. Both conserved end residues are part of each CDR3. The order of the fields is CDR3 DNA, CDR3 protein, D gene, clone size, J gene, V gene, CDR3 length. D genes are given only for firm matches. Some rows mark clone size as missing; the rest say once, few, many or name a class of expanded clone.

DNA: TGTGCCAGCAGTGAATCGGGAACCGGGGAGCTGTTTTTT; CDR3: CASSESGTGELFF; D: NA; size: NA; J: TRBJ2-2; V: TRBV6-1; length: 13
DNA: TGCGCCAGCAGCTTGGGAGACAGGGAAGCTAACGAGCAGTACTTC; CDR3: CASSLGDREANEQYF; D: TRBD1; size: NA; J: TRBJ2-7; V: TRBV5-1; length: 15
DNA: TGCGCCAGCAGCCAAGGATTTTTGGCAGGGGGCGGCTATGGCTACACCTTC; CDR3: CASSQGFLAGGGYGYTF; D: TRBD1; size: NA; J: TRBJ1-2; V: TRBV4-3; length: 17
DNA: TGTGCCAGCAGCCGTAGCGGGGGTTCGTACAATGAGCAGTTCTTC; CDR3: CASSRSGGSYNEQFF; D: TRBD2; size: NA; J: TRBJ2-1; V: TRBV4-2; length: 15
DNA: TGTGCCAGCAGTGAGATGGTTGTTGGGAGCAACTCTGGAAACACCATATATTTT; CDR3: CASSEMVVGSNSGNTIYF; D: NA; size: few; J: TRBJ1-3; V: TRBV2; length: 18
DNA: TGTGCCAGCAAGGATCTAGCGGGGAGCTCCTACGAGCAGTACTTC; CDR3: CASKDLAGSSYEQYF; D: TRBD2; size: NA; J: TRBJ2-7; V: TRBV6-5; length: 15
DNA: TGTGCCAGCAGCTCTGCGACAGGGACTACTGAAGCTTTCTTT; CDR3: CASSSATGTTEAFF; D: TRBD1; size: NA; J: TRBJ1-1; V: TRBV7-2; length: 14
DNA: TGTGCCAGCAGCGTAGGGTGGGACTTCACCGGGGAGCTGTTTTTT; CDR3: CASSVGWDFTGELFF; D: NA; size: NA; J: TRBJ2-2; V: TRBV9; length: 15
DNA: TGCGCCAGCAGCCAAATCCGGGATAATAATTCACCCCTCCACTTT; CDR3: CASSQIRDNNSPLHF; D: NA; size: NA; J: TRBJ1-6; V: TRBV4-1; length: 15
DNA: TGTGCCAGCAGTTGGGGGCTCGCCTATGGCTACACCTTC; CDR3: CASSWGLAYGYTF; D: NA; size: NA; J: TRBJ1-2; V: TRBV28; length: 13
DNA: TGTGCCAGCAGTCCCCACCGGGACAGGTCCTACAATGAGCAGTTCTTC; CDR3: CASSPHRDRSYNEQFF; D: TRBD1; size: NA; J: TRBJ2-1; V: TRBV6-2/TRBV6-3; length: 16
DNA: TGTGCCAGCAGCTTAGCGATGGCTTCTTTCGGGGAAAAACTGTTTTTT; CDR3: CASSLAMASFGEKLFF; D: NA; size: NA; J: TRBJ1-4; V: TRBV7-9; length: 16
DNA: TGTGCCAGCAGCTTGGGGGCCTCTGGAAACACCATATATTTT; CDR3: CASSLGASGNTIYF; D: NA; size: NA; J: TRBJ1-3; V: TRBV11-2; length: 14
DNA: TGTGCCAGTGGAGTGGCGCCCCAGCATTTT; CDR3: CASGVAPQHF; D: NA; size: NA; J: TRBJ1-5; V: TRBV19; length: 10
DNA: TGTGCCAGCAGCCAAGATGGAGGCGGGGCTGGGGAAAAACTGTTTTTT; CDR3: CASSQDGGGAGEKLFF; D: NA; size: NA; J: TRBJ1-4; V: TRBV14; length: 16
DNA: TGTGCCAGCAGCGTAGGGATGGGGCTAGCGGGCACCGGGGAGCTGTTTTTT; CDR3: CASSVGMGLAGTGELFF; D: TRBD2; size: once; J: TRBJ2-2; V: TRBV9; length: 17
DNA: TGTGCCACCAGTGACCCCCGAACAGGGAGCACTGAAGCTTTCTTT; CDR3: CATSDPRTGSTEAFF; D: NA; size: NA; J: TRBJ1-1; V: TRBV24-1; length: 15
DNA: TGTGCCAGCTCACGGGACAGGGACACTGAAGCTTTCTTT; CDR3: CASSRDRDTEAFF; D: TRBD1; size: NA; J: TRBJ1-1; V: TRBV18; length: 13
DNA: TGTGCTAGTGGTTTGGGAACAGGGGGGGGCACTGAAGCTTTCTTT; CDR3: CASGLGTGGGTEAFF; D: TRBD1; size: NA; J: TRBJ1-1; V: TRBV12-5; length: 15
DNA: TGTGCCAGCAGTCCGCGCCTAGAGGGCGGCTACACCTTC; CDR3: CASSPRLEGGYTF; D: NA; size: few; J: TRBJ1-2; V: TRBV6-5; length: 13
DNA: TGCGCCAGCGCCGGGACAGGGGGCAATGAGCAGTTCTTC; CDR3: CASAGTGGNEQFF; D: TRBD1; size: NA; J: TRBJ2-1; V: TRBV5-1; length: 13
DNA: TGTGCCAGCAGCTTTTTTTTGGGGGCGCGAAAGGTGAGGACTGAAGCTTTCTTT; CDR3: CASSFFLGARKVRTEAFF; D: NA; size: NA; J: TRBJ1-1; V: TRBV7-2; length: 18
DNA: TGTGCCAGCAGTGACTCAACTATCTACGAGCAGTACTTC; CDR3: CASSDSTIYEQYF; D: NA; size: few; J: TRBJ2-7; V: TRBV6-4; length: 13